Sequencing of this T cell receptor (beta chain) was carried out in a study of regulatory T cells in long-lasting Graves disease. Study at large: Positive TSH receptor antibodies alongside over 5 years of antithyroid drugs were what marked Graves' disease as persistent. General study findings and limits: The TCR repertoire of persistent Graves' patients was less diverse than that of newly diagnosed ones.

A word on this clonotype: Its target is not known.

Trimming at V came to 6 bases and at J to 8 bases, leaving 12 bases not matched to a gene. CDR1 MNHEY and CDR2 SMNVEV come from the germline V gene (reference sequence). This CDR3 contains 14 residues. Time point given: persistent/refractory GD, antithyroid drugs over 5 years with positive TRAb. Following extraction of RNA from PBMCs, that RNA was used to make the TCR library. Both iRepertoire HTBI primers and Arm-PCR of CDR3 regions were used to build the TCR beta libraries. Source study methods: Identified segments across samples numbered roughly 60 TRBV and approximately 13 TRBJ. TCRdb redid the calling of the multiplex PCR reads with MiXCR, one entry per CDR3 protein. Clone size and V and J calls follow TCRdb, not the original study. In the table there are nearly 350,000 distinct CDR3 sequences, around 20% of which are singletons.

Source: peripheral blood mononuclear cells (PBMCs), taken when the disease was refractory, from a patient treated with antithyroid drugs. The TCR comes from a female donor with Graves disease. The rearrangement joins TRBV27 to TRBJ1-2, with 7 bases identical to TRBD1. The CDR3 reads CASRTGERSQGYTF. The CDR3 coding sequence is TGTGCCAGCAGAACAGGGGAAAGGTCCCAAGGCTACACCTTC.